The T cell receptor beta chain under discussion was sequenced for a study of long-term antiretroviral therapy in people with HIV. Run at survey level, the immunoSEQ assay was version v3.0. Sequencing was performed with immunoSEQ multiplex PCR; in TCRdb, only in-frame clones are kept and a portion is missing. The profile shows approximately 10,000 clones, 84% of them singletons. With V trimmed by 2 bases and J by 2 bases, 8 bases remained unmatched. Germline-derived CDR1 and CDR2 are SGHAT and FQDESV (reference sequence). CDR3 length: 17 amino acids. Each contributor possessed a minimum of one pre-ART and a minimum of two post-ART PBMC samples.

The input for sequencing was unsorted PBMCs, taken roughly 7 years after starting antiretroviral therapy. This sequence originates from a man aged 45 to 65 with HIV. The genes are TRBV11-1 and TRBJ2-7, with 11 positions matching TRBD1. This CDR3 reads CASSLWVRGQGAYEQYF. Written as DNA, the CDR3 is TGTGCCAGCAGCTTATGGGTACGGGGACAGGGGGCCTACGAGCAGTACTTC.